The 20 T cell receptor beta chains below were found in one sample sequenced in a study of T cell repertoires in cytomegalovirus infection. MiXCR was run by TCRdb on the reads, yielding one entry per CDR3 protein. The sample shows roughly 640,000 distinct CDR3 sequences, around 24% of them seen only once. Input material: CD8+ T cells from PBMCs. These receptors all come from a human donor in good health (CMV status not recorded). Some clones in this sample may be carry-over from other donors' samples.

This clonotype showed up just a few times. V gene TRBV20-1 combines with J gene TRBJ2-7, with D possibly TRBD2 on 5 matching bases. The germline gives CDR1 DFQATT, CDR2 SNEGSKA (reference sequence). Deletions cut 2 bases from V and 5 bases from J, with 10 bases between. The CDR3 spans 12 residues. The CDR3 DNA is TGCAGTGCTAGAAGTCTAGCAGACGAGCAGTACTTC. Translation: CSARSLADEQYF.

This clonotype turned up a few times. The V gene is TRBV20-1, the J gene TRBJ1-1; D perhaps matches TRBD1 (5 bases). The V end lost 0 bases, the J end lost 5 bases, and 19 bases lay between the germline ends. CDR1 and CDR2 from the germline V gene are DFQATT and SNEGSKA (reference sequence). CDR3 length: 16 amino acids. This CDR3 is CSARDLKGIGWTEAFF. CDR3 in DNA: TGCAGTGCTAGAGATCTTAAGGGGATTGGTTGGACTGAAGCTTTCTTT.

The rearrangement uses TRBV6-2 or TRBV6-3 and TRBJ1-2; a possible D gene is TRBD1 (6 bases). Trimming removed 5 bases from V and 3 bases from J, with 13 bases in between. CDR3 length equals 14 residues. The germline V gene has CDR1 MNHEY and CDR2 SVGEGT. The CDR3 reads CASSELGHDYGYTF. CDR3 nucleotide sequence: TGTGCCAGCAGTGAGCTGGGACATGACTATGGCTACACCTTC.

In its sample, this clonotype was seen many times. This chain links TRBV7-2 with TRBJ1-2, with D uncertain. The CDR3 has 16 residues. Germline V gives CDR1 SGHTA, CDR2 FQGNSA. Trimming pared 4 bases from V and 4 bases from J, leaving 19 bases between. The CDR3 loop reads CASSSATDPESYGYTF. The CDR3 DNA sequence: TGTGCCAGCAGCTCGGCAACCGACCCCGAATCCTATGGCTACACCTTC.

J is TRBJ1-2 and V is TRBV12-3 or TRBV12-4; D is ambiguous. The CDR3 extends over 11 amino acids. V dropped 10 bases and J dropped 8 bases, with 14 bases sitting between them. The chain's CDR3 is CATSSGWGYTF. The CDR3 DNA reads as TGTGCCACCTCCTCGGGGTGGGGCTACACCTTC.

As concerns this clonotype: This may stem from a read error, because a much larger clone lies one nucleotide away. The chain joins TRBV7-4 to TRBJ2-2, with D tentatively TRBD1 or TRBD2 (6 bases each). Germline V gives CDR1 SGHVT, CDR2 SQSDAQ. The CDR3 is 16 amino acids. CDR3 residues: CAGSNLRGPYTGELFF. CDR3 DNA: TGTGCCGGCAGCAATCTACGGGGGCCTTACACCGGGGAGCTGTTTTTT.

This clonotype appeared many times. The rearrangement uses TRBV28 and TRBJ2-7, with no clear D. V dropped 2 bases and J dropped 2 bases, with 7 bases sitting between them. The V gene's germline CDR1 is MDHEN and CDR2 SYDVKM. The CDR3 has 13 amino acids. The CDR3, as DNA: TGTGCCAGCAGTTTACTGGGTACCTACGAGCAGTACGTC. Translating it yields CASSLLGTYEQYV.

This clonotype was seen at least ten times. The V and J genes are TRBV11-2 and TRBJ1-4; D may be TRBD1 (6 bases). In germline, CDR1 is SGHAT, CDR2 FQNNGV. The CDR3 spans 15 residues. The V and J ends lost 1 base and 0 bases respectively, with 6 bases between them. This CDR3 reads CASSLGTATNEKLFF. The CDR3 nucleotides read TGTGCCAGCAGCTTAGGGACAGCAACTAATGAAAAACTGTTTTTT.

CDR3: CAAGSNQPQHF. In nucleotides, the CDR3 is TGTGCCGCAGGTAGCAATCAGCCCCAGCATTTT. This chain joins TRBV15 and TRBJ1-5; D not resolved. The germline V and J ends were trimmed by 11 bases and 0 bases, with 5 bases remaining between them. The CDR3 is 11 residues long. Germline CDR1 LNHNV, CDR2 YYDKDF (reference sequence).

This clonotype was observed many times. The V gene is TRBV7-8, the J gene TRBJ2-1; weak D call: TRBD2 (5 bases). The V gene lost 5 bases and the J gene lost 7 bases, with 6 bases spanning the gap. The CDR3 loop spans 11 amino acids. Germline CDR1 is SGHVS and CDR2 is FQNEAQ. The CDR3 sequence is CASSTGNEQFF. The CDR3 DNA reads as TGTGCCAGCAGCACGGGGAATGAGCAGTTCTTC.

This chain uses TRBV2 with TRBJ2-2; weak D call: TRBD1 (6 bases). CDR3 size: 13 residues. The V gene's germline CDR1 is SNHLY and CDR2 FYNNEI. V lost 10 bases and J lost 2, with 11 bases in between. The CDR3 DNA reads as TGTGCCATCCCGGGACAAAACACCGGGGAGCTGTTTTTT. Protein product: CAIPGQNTGELFF.

This clonotype appeared many times. V is TRBV28 and J is TRBJ2-1, with D unclear. Germline V gene sequence: CDR1 MDHEN, CDR2 SYDVKM. This CDR3 is built from 10 residues. Trimming cost V 10 bases and J 4 bases, with 5 bases left between them. CDR3 loop: CATEYNEQFF. CDR3 bases: TGTGCCACCGAGTACAATGAGCAGTTCTTC.

This clonotype was found a few times. The chain has TRBV5-6 and TRBJ2-7; 9 bases agree with TRBD1. V was pared by 7 bases and J by 3 bases, with 17 bases of the junction left unmatched. The germline CDR1 and CDR2 sequences are SGHDT and YYEEEE. The CDR3 is 17 residues long. CDR3 DNA sequence: TGTGCCAGCCCGCTTGTAGTCGGGACAGGGAAATTCTACGAGCAGTACGTC. Its translation is CASPLVVGTGKFYEQYV.

The rearrangement uses TRBV5-1 and TRBJ2-3; tentatively, D is TRBD1 (6 bases). The CDR3 has 16 amino acids. Trimming shortened V by 4 bases and J by 5 bases, and 20 bases separated the two germline ends. Per the germline V gene, CDR1 is SGHRS and CDR2 is YFSETQ. The CDR3 loop reads CASSPSQGSFGDTQYF. Here the CDR3 DNA reads TGCGCCAGCAGCCCGTCGCAGGGGTCATTTGGAGATACGCAGTATTTT. Full variable domain (rest looked up from reference TRBV5-1 and TRBJ2-3): KAGVTQTPRYLIKTRGQQVTLSCSPISGHRSVSWYQQTPGQGLQFLFEYFSETQRNKGNFPGRFSGRQFSNSRSEMNVSTLELGDSALYLCASSPSQGSFGDTQYFGPGTRLTVL.

The chain employs TRBV15 and TRBJ2-3, with D perhaps matching TRBD2 (6 bases). The CDR3 is 13 residues long. Germline CDR1 reads LNHNV; CDR2 reads YYDKDF (reference sequence). Trimming removed 4 bases at V and 3 bases at J, with 8 bases between. CDR3 bases: TGTGCCACCAGCACGGAGGGGACAGATACGCAGTATTTT. Protein sequence: CATSTEGTDTQYF.

This clonotype has a count of ten or more. V usage is TRBV7-9 and J usage is TRBJ2-1; 7 bases map to TRBD1. V shed 1 base and J 5 bases; nucleotides not matched to a gene: 5. The CDR3 sequence is 15 residues long. Germline V gene data show CDR1 as SEHNR and CDR2 as FQNEAQ (reference sequence). The CDR3 coding sequence is TGTGCCAGCAGCTTAGTATGGGGACAGAACAATGAGCAGTTCTTC. Its translation: CASSLVWGQNNEQFF.

This sequence joins TRBV10-3 and TRBJ2-6, with D perhaps matching TRBD1 or TRBD2 (5 bases each). Germline V gene sequence: CDR1 ENHRY, CDR2 SYGVKD. The CDR3 has 15 amino acids. V lost 6 bases and J lost 0, with 9 bases in between. CDR3 region: CAIRTGLSGANVLTF. DNA of the CDR3: TGTGCCATCAGGACGGGGCTCTCTGGGGCCAACGTCCTGACTTTC.

This clonotype was found once. This chain uses TRBV7-6 with TRBJ2-2, with D perhaps given as TRBD1 or TRBD2 (5 bases each). The CDR3 is 16 residues long. Germline lookup yields CDR1 SGHVS and CDR2 FNYEAQ. V was shortened by 5 bases and J by 3 bases, with 16 bases between the two germline ends. The CDR3 loop reads CASSPGTTKYTGELFF. Here the CDR3 DNA reads TGTGCCAGCAGCCCCGGGACCACAAAATACACCGGGGAGCTGTTTTTT. The full variable domain, its missing parts supplied by reference TRBV7-6 and TRBJ2-2, is GAGVSQSPRYKVTKRGQDVALRCDPISGHVSLYWYRQALGQGPEFLTYFNYEAQQDKSGLPNDRFSAERPEGSISTLTIQRTEQRDSAMYRCASSPGTTKYTGELFFGEGSRLTVL.

This clonotype was seen many times. The chain employs TRBV7-8 and TRBJ1-1, with D uncertain. CDR1 is SGHVS and CDR2 is FQNEAQ in the germline V gene. The CDR3 length is 15 residues. With 1 base removed from V and 5 bases from J, the gap between germline ends came to 14 bases. CDR3 sequence: CASSLGGGPATEAFF. The CDR3 DNA reads as TGTGCCAGCAGCTTAGGAGGCGGCCCCGCGACTGAAGCTTTCTTT.

This clonotype was counted ten times or more. V usage is TRBV7-2 and J usage is TRBJ1-5; 9 bases line up with TRBD1. CDR3 length equals 15 residues. From germline, CDR1 is SGHTA and CDR2 FQGNSA. The trim removed 2 bases at V and 7 bases at J, leaving 6 bases unmatched. The CDR3 spells CASSLIGTGYQPQHF. In nucleotides, the CDR3 is TGTGCCAGCAGCTTAATTGGGACAGGGTACCAGCCCCAGCATTTT. Based on the CDR3 plus reference TRBV7-2 and TRBJ1-5, the full variable domain is GAGVSQSPSNKVTEKGKDVELRCDPISGHTALYWYRQSLGQGLEFLIYFQGNSAPDKSGLPSDRFSAERTGGSVSTLTIQRTQQEDSAVYLCASSLIGTGYQPQHFGDGTRLSIL.